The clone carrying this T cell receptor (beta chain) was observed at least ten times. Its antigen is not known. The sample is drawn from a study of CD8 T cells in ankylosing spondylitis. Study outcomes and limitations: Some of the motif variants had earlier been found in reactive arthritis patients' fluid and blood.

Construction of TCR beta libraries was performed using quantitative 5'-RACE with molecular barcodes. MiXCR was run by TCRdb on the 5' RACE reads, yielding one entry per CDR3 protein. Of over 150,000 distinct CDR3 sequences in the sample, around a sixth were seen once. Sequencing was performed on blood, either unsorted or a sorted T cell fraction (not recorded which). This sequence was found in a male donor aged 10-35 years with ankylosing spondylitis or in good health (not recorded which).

The DNA for the CDR3 is TGTGCCAGCTCCAGGGATCACCAAGAGACCCAGTACTTC. It yields the protein CASSRDHQETQYF. The chain combines TRBV18 with TRBJ2-5; tentatively, D is TRBD1 (5 bases). Germline CDR1 and CDR2: KGHSH and LQKENI. Between the trimmed V and J ends, which lost 6 bases and 0 bases, there was a span of 8 bases. The CDR3 is 13 amino acids.